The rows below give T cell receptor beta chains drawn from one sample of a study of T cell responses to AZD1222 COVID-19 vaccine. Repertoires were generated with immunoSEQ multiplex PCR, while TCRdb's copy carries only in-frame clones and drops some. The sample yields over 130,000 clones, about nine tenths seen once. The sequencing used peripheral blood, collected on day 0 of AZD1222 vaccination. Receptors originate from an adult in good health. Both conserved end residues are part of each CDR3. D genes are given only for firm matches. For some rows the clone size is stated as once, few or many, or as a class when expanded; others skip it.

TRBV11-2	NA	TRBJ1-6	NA	CASSLGGRNNSPLHF	TGTGCCAGCAGTTTGGGCGGGCGGAATAATTCACCCCTCCACTTT
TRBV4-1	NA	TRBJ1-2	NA	CASSQVGGNYGYTF	TGCGCCAGCAGCCAAGTCGGGGGGAACTATGGCTACACCTTC
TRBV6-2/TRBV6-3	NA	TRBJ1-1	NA	CASSSQVNTEAFF	TGTGCCAGCAGTTCCCAGGTGAACACTGAAGCTTTCTTT
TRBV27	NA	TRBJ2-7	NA	CASRPSASYEQYF	TGTGCCAGCCGCCCTAGCGCCTCCTACGAGCAGTACTTC
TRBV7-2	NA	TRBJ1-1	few	CASSLNGMSAFF	TGTGCCAGCAGCCTTAACGGTATGTCAGCTTTCTTT
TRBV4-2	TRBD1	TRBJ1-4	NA	CASSQVVTGQGDNNEKLFF	TGTGCCAGCAGCCAAGTGGTCACGGGACAGGGGGACAATAATGAAAAACTGTTTTTT
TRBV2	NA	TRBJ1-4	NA	CASSEGQPRGEKLFF	TGTGCCAGCAGTGAAGGGCAGCCTCGGGGTGAAAAACTGTTTTTT
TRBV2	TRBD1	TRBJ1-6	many	CASRGQRNSPLHF	TGTGCCAGCAGGGGACAGAGGAATTCACCCCTCCACTTT
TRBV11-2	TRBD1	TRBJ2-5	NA	CASSRGQLQETQYF	TGTGCCAGCAGCCGGGGACAGCTCCAAGAGACCCAGTACTTC
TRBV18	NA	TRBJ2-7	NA	CASSPGLNYEQYF	TGTGCCAGCTCCCCCGGACTCAACTACGAGCAGTACTTC
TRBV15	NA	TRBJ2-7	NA	CATSRGDFPSSYEQYF	TGTGCCACCAGCAGAGGGGACTTCCCTAGCTCCTACGAGCAGTACTTC
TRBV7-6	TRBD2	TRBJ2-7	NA	CASSLTGRATEQYF	TGTGCCAGCAGCTTAACCGGGAGGGCGACTGAGCAGTACTTC
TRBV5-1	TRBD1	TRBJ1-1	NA	CASSSLTGQGAAEAFF	TGCGCCAGCAGCTCGCTAACGGGACAGGGGGCTGCTGAAGCTTTCTTT
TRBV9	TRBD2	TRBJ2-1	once	CASSIWRGEVYNEQFF	TGTGCCAGCAGCATCTGGCGGGGGGAGGTTTACAATGAGCAGTTCTTC
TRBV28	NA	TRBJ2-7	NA	CASSLDNVAYEQYF	TGTGCCAGCAGTCTGGATAACGTGGCTTACGAGCAGTACTTC
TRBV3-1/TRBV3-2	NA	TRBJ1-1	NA	CASSQTGTEAFF	TGTGCCAGCAGCCAGACAGGCACTGAAGCTTTCTTT
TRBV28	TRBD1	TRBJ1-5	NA	CASSTGGLVSNQPQHF	TGTGCCAGCAGTACAGGGGGCTTGGTTAGCAATCAGCCCCAGCATTTT
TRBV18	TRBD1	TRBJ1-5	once	CASSPSTGGVDQPQHF	TGTGCCAGCTCACCGTCGACAGGGGGCGTCGATCAGCCCCAGCATTTT
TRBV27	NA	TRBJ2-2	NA	CASSFIGGELFF	TGTGCCAGCAGTTTCATAGGCGGGGAGCTGTTTTTT
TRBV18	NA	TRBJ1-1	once	CASSPLGIEAFF	TGTGCCAGCTCACCGTTGGGCATTGAAGCTTTCTTT
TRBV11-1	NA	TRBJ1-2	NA	CASSLLASGFNGYTF	TGTGCCAGCAGCTTACTCGCCAGTGGGTTTAACGGCTACACCTTC
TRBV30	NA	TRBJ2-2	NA	CAWRAPLAPGELFF	TGTGCCTGGAGAGCACCACTAGCTCCCGGGGAGCTGTTTTTT
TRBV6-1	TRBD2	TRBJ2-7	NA	CASSDPGTSAYEQYF	TGTGCCAGCAGTGACCCCGGGACTAGCGCCTACGAGCAGTACTTC
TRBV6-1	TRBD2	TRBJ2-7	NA	CASSEATSGAFYEQYF	TGTGCCAGCAGTGAAGCAACTAGCGGGGCCTTCTACGAGCAGTACTTC
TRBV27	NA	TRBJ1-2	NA	CASSRNREFSSNYGYTF	TGTGCCAGCAGTCGTAACAGGGAGTTCTCATCTAACTATGGCTACACCTTC
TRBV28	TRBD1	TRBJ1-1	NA	CASSSTGGNMNTEAFF	TGTGCCAGCAGTTCCACAGGGGGCAACATGAACACTGAAGCTTTCTTT
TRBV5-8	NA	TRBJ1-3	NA	CASSYRVLRGTGNTIYF	TGTGCCAGCAGCTATAGGGTGTTGAGGGGAACTGGAAACACCATATATTTT
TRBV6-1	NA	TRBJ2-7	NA	CASSELGQSSYEQYF	TGTGCCAGCAGTGAATTAGGACAGTCGAGCTACGAGCAGTACTTC
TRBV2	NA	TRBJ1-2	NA	CASRAVNYGYTF	TGTGCCAGCAGGGCAGTCAACTATGGCTACACCTTC
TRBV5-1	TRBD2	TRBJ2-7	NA	CASSVSLAGGQYEQYF	TGCGCCAGCAGCGTATCGCTAGCGGGAGGCCAATACGAGCAGTACTTC
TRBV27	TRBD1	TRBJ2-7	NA	CASSPAGGVNEQYF	TGTGCCAGCAGTCCCGCAGGGGGAGTGAACGAGCAGTACTTC
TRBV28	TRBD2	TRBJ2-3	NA	CASSFAGLGGRADTQYF	TGTGCCAGCAGTTTTGCCGGTTTGGGGGGGAGGGCTGATACGCAGTATTTT